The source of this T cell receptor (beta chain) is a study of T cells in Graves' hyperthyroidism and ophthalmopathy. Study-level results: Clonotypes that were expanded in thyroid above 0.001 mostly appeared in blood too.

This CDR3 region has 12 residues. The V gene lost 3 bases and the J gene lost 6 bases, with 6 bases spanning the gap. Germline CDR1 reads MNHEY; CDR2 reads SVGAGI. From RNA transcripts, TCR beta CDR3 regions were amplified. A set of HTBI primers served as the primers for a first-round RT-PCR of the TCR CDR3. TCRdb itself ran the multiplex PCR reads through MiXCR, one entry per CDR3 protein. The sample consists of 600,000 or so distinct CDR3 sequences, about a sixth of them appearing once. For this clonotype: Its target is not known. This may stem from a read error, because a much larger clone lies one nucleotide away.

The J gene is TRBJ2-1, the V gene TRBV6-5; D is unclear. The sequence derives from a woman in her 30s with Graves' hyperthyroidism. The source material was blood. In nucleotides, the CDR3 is TGTGCCAGCAGTTATTATAGCAATGAGCAGTTCTTC. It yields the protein CASSYYSNEQFF.